The next 2 T cell receptor beta chains were all read from a single sample in a study of early stage breast cancer tumors. Assay: immunoSEQ multiplex PCR; the TCRdb copy retains only in-frame clones and omits some. The sample consists of 55,000 to 70,000 clones, over 80% of them appearing once. The sample consisted of blood. Receptors were obtained from a person aged 40 to 49 with breast cancer.

The chain links TRBV27 to TRBJ1-5, with no clear D. V lost 3 bases and J 4 bases, leaving 10 bases between the germline ends. The V gene's germline CDR1 is MNHEY and CDR2 SMNVEV (reference sequence). This CDR3 comprises 14 residues. CDR3 amino acids: CASSFSGENQPQHF. The DNA of the CDR3 is TGTGCCAGCAGTTTCAGTGGAGAAAATCAGCCCCAGCATTTT.

This chain uses TRBV30 with TRBJ2-7; weak D call: TRBD1 (6 bases). CDR3 size: 14 residues. Trimming took off 3 bases at V and 2 bases at J, with 14 bases between the two ends. CDR1 and CDR2 (germline): GTSNPN, SVGIG (reference sequence). CDR3 region: CAWRPGQRTYEQYF. CDR3 sequence (DNA): TGTGCCTGGAGGCCCGGACAGCGGACCTACGAGCAGTACTTC.